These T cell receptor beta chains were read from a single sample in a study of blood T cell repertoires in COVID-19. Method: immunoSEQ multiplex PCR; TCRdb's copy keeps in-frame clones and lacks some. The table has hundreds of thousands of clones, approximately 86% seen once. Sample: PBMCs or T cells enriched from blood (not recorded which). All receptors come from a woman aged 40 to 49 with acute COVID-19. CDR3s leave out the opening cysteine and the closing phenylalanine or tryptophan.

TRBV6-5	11	ASSFTGVYEQY
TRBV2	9	ASSEDRATF
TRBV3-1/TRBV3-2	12	ASSQDSFNQPQH
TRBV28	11	ASRLPTGPVAF
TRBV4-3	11	ASSKRGTDTQY
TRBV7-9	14	ASSLKAIGGATEQF
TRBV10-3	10	AAGLAGYEQY
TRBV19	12	ASSIWTGGYEQY
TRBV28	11	ASSFRGRTEAF
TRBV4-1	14	ASSHPQGGGNQPQH
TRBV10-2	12	ASRDSGRGETQY
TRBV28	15	ASSPSGQGIRSYEQY
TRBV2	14	ASSISAGRYNSPLH
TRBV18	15	ASSPDVGGSSYNEQF
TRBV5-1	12	ASSPRRDNNEQF
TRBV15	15	ATSTYRQGPMNTEAF
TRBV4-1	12	ASSLSRGNQPQH
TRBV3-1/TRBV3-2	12	ASSRGTRPHEAF
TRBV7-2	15	ASRSFGTSGSTDTQY
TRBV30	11	AWRTDLLREGH
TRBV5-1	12	ASSSLGDTGELF
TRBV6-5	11	ASTTAVGYEQY
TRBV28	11	ASSWGGVGLQY
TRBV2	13	ASSSGTGLSYEQY
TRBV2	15	ASSAQLPGLASHEQY
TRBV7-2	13	ASSFYQGGVGELF